Given below is one TCR beta chain in context. Germline CDR1 is SGDLS and CDR2 is YYNGEE. The trim removed 0 bases at V and 5 bases at J, leaving 9 bases unmatched. The length of the CDR3 is 17 residues. The data stem from a study of cytomegalovirus exposure and HLA in healthy donors. Primers included in the PCR were 60 Vbeta and 13 Jbeta primers. Clones were read by immunoSEQ multiplex PCR, and TCRdb kept only the in-frame ones, dropping some. The sample records 130,000 or so clones, approximately 80% being singletons. The chain is built from TRBV9 and TRBJ2-4; 9 bases fit TRBD2. The receptor was derived from a man aged 40-50 years in good health and CMV-seronegative. Sequenced input: PBMCs. CDR3 coding DNA: TGTGCCAGCAGCGTAGAGGCGGGGGGGCTGCGGGAAAACATTCAGTACTTC. It translates to CASSVEAGGLRENIQYF. Based on the CDR3 plus reference TRBV9 and TRBJ2-4, the full variable domain is DSGVTQTPKHLITATGQRVTLRCSPRSGDLSVYWYQQSLDQGLQFLIQYYNGEERAKGNILERFSAQQFPDLHSELNLSSLELGDSALYFCASSVEAGGLRENIQYFGAGTRLSVL.